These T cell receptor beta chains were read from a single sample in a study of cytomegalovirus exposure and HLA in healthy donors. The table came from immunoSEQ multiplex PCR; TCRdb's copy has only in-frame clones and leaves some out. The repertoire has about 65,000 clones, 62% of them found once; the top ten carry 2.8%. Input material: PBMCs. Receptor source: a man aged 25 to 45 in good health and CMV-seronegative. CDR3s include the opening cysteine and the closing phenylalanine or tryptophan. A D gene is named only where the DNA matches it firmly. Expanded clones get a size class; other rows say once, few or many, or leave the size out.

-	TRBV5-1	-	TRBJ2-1	CASTRGGRNEQFF	TGCGCCAGCACAAGGGGGGGGAGGAATGAGCAGTTCTTC
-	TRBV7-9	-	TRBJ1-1	CASSLTQFDEAFF	TGTGCCAGCAGCTTGACACAGTTCGATGAAGCTTTCTTT
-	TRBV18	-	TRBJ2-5	CASSPLASGETQYF	TGTGCCAGCTCACCACTTGCTTCGGGAGAGACCCAGTACTTC
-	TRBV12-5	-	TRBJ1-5	CASGLPNQPQHF	TGTGCTAGTGGTCTACCAAATCAGCCCCAGCATTTT
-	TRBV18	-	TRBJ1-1	CASSDGQNTEAFF	TGTGCCAGCTCAGACGGACAGAACACTGAAGCTTTCTTT
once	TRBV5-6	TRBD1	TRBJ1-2	CASSLVQGYGYTF	TGTGCCAGCAGCTTGGTACAGGGGTATGGCTACACCTTC
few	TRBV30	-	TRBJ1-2	CAWSGWYGYTF	TGTGCCTGGAGCGGGTGGTATGGCTACACCTTC
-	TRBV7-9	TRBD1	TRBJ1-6	CASSRGTGVSPLHF	TGTGCCAGCAGCCGAGGGACAGGGGTCTCACCCCTCCACTTT
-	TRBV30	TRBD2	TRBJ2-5	CAWSRQTSGARGTQYF	TGTGCCTGGTCAAGACAGACTAGCGGGGCCAGGGGGACCCAGTACTTC
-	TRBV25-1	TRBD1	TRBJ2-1	CASSEYGQGADEQFF	TGTGCCAGCAGTGAATACGGGCAGGGGGCGGATGAGCAGTTCTTC
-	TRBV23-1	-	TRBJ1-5	CASSQGQEHNQPQHF	TGCGCCAGCAGTCAGGGACAAGAACACAATCAGCCCCAGCATTTT
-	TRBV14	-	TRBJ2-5	CASSHNHRETQYF	TGTGCCAGCAGCCATAACCATAGAGAGACCCAGTACTTC
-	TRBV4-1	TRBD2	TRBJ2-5	CASRSRGGLQYF	TGCGCCAGCAGATCTCGGGGGGGCCTCCAGTACTTC
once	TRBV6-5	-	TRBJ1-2	CASTLSGGVYGYTF	TGTGCCAGCACCTTAAGCGGTGGAGTTTATGGCTACACCTTC
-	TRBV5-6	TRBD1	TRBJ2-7	CASSFFGQGPSYEQYF	TGTGCCAGCAGCTTTTTCGGACAGGGACCCTCCTACGAGCAGTACTTC
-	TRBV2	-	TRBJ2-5	CAEGDPNYQETQYF	TGTGCCGAGGGGGACCCAAACTACCAAGAGACCCAGTACTTC
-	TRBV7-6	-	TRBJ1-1	CASSSTGFGTEAFF	TGTGCCAGCAGCTCAACAGGGTTCGGCACTGAAGCTTTCTTT
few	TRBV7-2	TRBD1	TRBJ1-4	CASSFNRGRLEKLFF	TGTGCCAGCAGCTTCAACAGGGGGCGCCTTGAAAAACTGTTTTTT
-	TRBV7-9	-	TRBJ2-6	CASSPSHDSGANVLTF	TGTGCCAGCAGCCCGTCACATGACTCTGGGGCCAACGTCCTGACTTTC
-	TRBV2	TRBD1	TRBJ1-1	CASSESGTGMNTEAFF	TGTGCCAGCAGTGAATCCGGGACAGGGATGAACACTGAAGCTTTCTTT
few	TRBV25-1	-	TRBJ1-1	CASSIGSTEAFF	TGTGCCAGCAGTATCGGGAGCACTGAAGCTTTCTTT
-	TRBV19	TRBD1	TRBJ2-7	CASSLGTGGSYEQYF	TGTGCCAGTAGCCTCGGGACAGGGGGCTCCTACGAGCAGTACTTC
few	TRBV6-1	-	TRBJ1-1	CASRQGTEAFF	TGTGCCAGCAGGCAGGGCACTGAAGCTTTCTTT
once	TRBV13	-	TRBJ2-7	CASSLSGYEQYF	TGTGCCAGCAGCTTATCCGGCTACGAGCAGTACTTC
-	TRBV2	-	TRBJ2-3	CAMDSLGDTQYF	TGTGCCATGGACAGCTTAGGAGATACGCAGTATTTT
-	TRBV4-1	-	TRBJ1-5	CASSQSRTANQPQHF	TGCGCCAGCAGCCAAAGTCGGACAGCGAATCAGCCCCAGCATTTT
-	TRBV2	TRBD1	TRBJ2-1	CASSRGTDNEQFF	TGTGCCAGCTCAAGGGGGACAGACAATGAGCAGTTCTTC
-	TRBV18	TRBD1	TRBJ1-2	CASSLDRDYGYTF	TGTGCCAGCTCACTGGACAGGGACTATGGCTACACCTTC
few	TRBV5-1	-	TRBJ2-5	CASSLSGEGLRYF	TGCGCCAGCAGCCTTTCGGGAGAGGGGTTGAGGTACTTC
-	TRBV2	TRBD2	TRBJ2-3	CASSGGSGGRTDTQYF	TGTGCCAGCAGTGGGGGTAGCGGGGGCCGCACAGATACGCAGTATTTT
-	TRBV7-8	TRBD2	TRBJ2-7	CASSLLAGGGYEQYF	TGTGCCAGCAGCTTACTAGCGGGGGGTGGCTACGAGCAGTACTTC
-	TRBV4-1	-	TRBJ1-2	CASSQDLDRPYHYGYTF	TGCGCCAGCAGCCAAGATCTGGACAGACCTTATCATTATGGCTACACCTTC
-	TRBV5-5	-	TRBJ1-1	CASSFYPGDTEAFF	TGTGCCAGCAGTTTTTATCCGGGGGACACTGAAGCTTTCTTT
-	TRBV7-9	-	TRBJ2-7	CASSLERVGRQYF	TGTGCCAGCAGCTTAGAACGTGTAGGGAGACAGTACTTC
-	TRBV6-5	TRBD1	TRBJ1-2	CASRRTGAGGYTF	TGTGCCAGCAGGCGGACAGGGGCGGGTGGCTACACCTTC
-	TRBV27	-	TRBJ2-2	CASSLGQNTGELFF	TGTGCCAGCAGTTTGGGACAGAACACCGGGGAGCTGTTTTTT
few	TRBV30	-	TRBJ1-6	CAWSYGSSYNSPLHF	TGTGCCTGGAGTTACGGGAGCTCCTATAATTCACCCCTCCACTTT
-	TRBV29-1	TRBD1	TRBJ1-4	CSAEGTGGNEKLFF	TGCAGCGCCGAAGGGACAGGGGGCAATGAAAAACTGTTTTTT
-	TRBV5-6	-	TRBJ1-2	CASNRLTDYGYTF	TGTGCCAGCAACCGACTTACCGACTATGGCTACACCTTC
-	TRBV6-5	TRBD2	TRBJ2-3	CASSYSSGGVPDTQYF	TGTGCCAGCAGTTACTCAAGCGGGGGGGTACCAGATACGCAGTATTTT
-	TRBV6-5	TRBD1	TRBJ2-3	CASSYRQGFRADTQYF	TGTGCCAGCAGTTACAGACAGGGGTTTCGGGCAGATACGCAGTATTTT
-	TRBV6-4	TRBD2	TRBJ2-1	CASSDSASGGSNEQFF	TGTGCCAGCAGTGACTCCGCTAGCGGGGGGTCCAATGAGCAGTTCTTC
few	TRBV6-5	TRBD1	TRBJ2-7	CASRKTGTSGEQYF	TGTGCCAGCAGGAAGACAGGGACCTCGGGCGAGCAGTACTTC
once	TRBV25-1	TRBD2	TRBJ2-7	CASSEAGLAAYEQYF	TGTGCCAGCAGTGAAGCAGGGCTAGCGGCCTACGAGCAGTACTTC
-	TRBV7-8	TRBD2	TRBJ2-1	CASSPGLAGEGGNEQFF	TGTGCCAGCAGCCCCGGACTAGCGGGGGAGGGAGGGAATGAGCAGTTCTTC
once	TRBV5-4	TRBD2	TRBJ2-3	CASSLDERGGWDTQYF	TGTGCCAGCAGCTTGGACGAACGGGGGGGTTGGGATACGCAGTATTTT
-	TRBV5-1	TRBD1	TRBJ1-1	CASSSRGHTEAFF	TGCGCCAGCAGCAGCAGGGGGCACACTGAAGCTTTCTTT
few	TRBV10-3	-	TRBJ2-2	CAISEPGSDGELFF	TGTGCCATCAGTGAACCAGGGTCGGACGGGGAGCTGTTTTTT
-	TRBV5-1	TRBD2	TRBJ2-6	CASGGLIFPGANVLTF	TGCGCCAGCGGGGGACTAATCTTTCCTGGGGCCAACGTCCTGACTTTC
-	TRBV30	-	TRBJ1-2	CAWSVRVLGYTF	TGTGCCTGGAGTGTACGCGTCCTTGGCTACACCTTC
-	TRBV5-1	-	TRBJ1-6	CASSLVGTPTSPLHF	TGCGCCAGCAGCTTGGTGGGCACGCCGACTTCACCCCTCCACTTT
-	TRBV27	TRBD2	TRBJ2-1	CASSFFGGGEQFF	TGTGCCAGCAGTTTTTTCGGGGGGGGCGAGCAGTTCTTC
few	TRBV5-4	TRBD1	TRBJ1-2	CASSSGTELYGYTF	TGTGCCAGCAGCTCTGGGACAGAACTCTATGGCTACACCTTC
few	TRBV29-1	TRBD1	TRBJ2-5	CSVGQGQETQYF	TGCAGCGTTGGACAGGGTCAGGAGACCCAGTACTTC
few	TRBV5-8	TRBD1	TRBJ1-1	CASSLGTGKFGTEAFF	TGTGCCAGCAGCCTTGGGACAGGAAAATTCGGCACTGAAGCTTTCTTT
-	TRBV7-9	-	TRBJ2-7	CASSSEEGQIYEQYF	TGTGCCAGCAGCTCAGAGGAGGGACAGATATACGAGCAGTACTTC
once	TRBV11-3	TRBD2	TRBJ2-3	CASSSAGADTQYF	TGTGCCAGCAGTAGTGCGGGGGCAGATACGCAGTATTTT